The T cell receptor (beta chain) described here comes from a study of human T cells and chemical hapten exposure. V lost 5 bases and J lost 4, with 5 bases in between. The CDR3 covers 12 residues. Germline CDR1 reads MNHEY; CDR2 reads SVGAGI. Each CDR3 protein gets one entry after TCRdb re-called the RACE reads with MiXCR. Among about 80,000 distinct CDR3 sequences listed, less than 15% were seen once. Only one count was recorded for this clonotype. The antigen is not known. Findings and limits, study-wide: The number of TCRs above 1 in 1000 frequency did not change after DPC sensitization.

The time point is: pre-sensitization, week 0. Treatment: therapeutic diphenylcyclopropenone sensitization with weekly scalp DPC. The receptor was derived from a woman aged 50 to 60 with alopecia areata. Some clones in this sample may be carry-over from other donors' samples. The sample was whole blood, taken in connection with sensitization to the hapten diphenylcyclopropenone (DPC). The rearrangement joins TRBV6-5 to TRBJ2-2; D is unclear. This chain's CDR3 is CASSKSTGELFF. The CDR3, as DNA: TGTGCCAGCAGTAAAAGCACCGGGGAGCTGTTTTTT.